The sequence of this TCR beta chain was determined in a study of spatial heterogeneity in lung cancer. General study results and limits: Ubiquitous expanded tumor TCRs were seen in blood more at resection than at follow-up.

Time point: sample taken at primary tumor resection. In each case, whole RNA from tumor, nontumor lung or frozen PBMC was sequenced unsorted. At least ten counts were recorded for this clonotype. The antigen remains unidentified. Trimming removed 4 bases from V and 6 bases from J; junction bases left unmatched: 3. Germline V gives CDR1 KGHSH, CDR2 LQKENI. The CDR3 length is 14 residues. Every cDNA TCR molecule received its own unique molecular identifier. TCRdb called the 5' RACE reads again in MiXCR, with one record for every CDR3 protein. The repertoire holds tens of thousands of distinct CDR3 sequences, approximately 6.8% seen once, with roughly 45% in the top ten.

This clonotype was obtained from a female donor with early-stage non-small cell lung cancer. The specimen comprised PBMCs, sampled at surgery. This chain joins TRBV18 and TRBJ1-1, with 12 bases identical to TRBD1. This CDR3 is CASSRGQGAAEAFF. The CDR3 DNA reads TGTGCCAGCTCACGGGGACAGGGGGCAGCTGAAGCTTTCTTT.